Listed below are T cell receptor beta chains from one sample, sequenced in a study of T-cell memory formation after mild COVID-19. TCRdb independently ran MiXCR on the 5' RACE reads; one entry per CDR3 protein. The table records 150,000 to 200,000 distinct CDR3 sequences, 10% to 15% of them present only once. Material: PBMCs or a T cell subset sorted from them (not recorded which). The origin of the receptors is a man younger than 35 who had mild COVID-19 (a few samples of this study predate the infection). Cell type and time point are not known. Each CDR3 is given with its conserved first and last residue. Fields, in order: CDR3 DNA, CDR3 protein, J gene, clone size, D gene, V gene. The D gene is left open where the match is weak. Clone sizes are given selectively: once, few, many, or a class where the clone is expanded.

cdr3_nt: TGTGCCAGCAGCTTAATGGAAGCAGATACGCAGTATTTT
cdr3_aa: CASSLMEADTQYF
j_call: TRBJ2-3
clone_size: -
d_call: -
v_call: TRBV7-2

cdr3_nt: TGTGCCAGCTCACCACCGGTCTCTGGGGCCAACGTCCTGACTTTC
cdr3_aa: CASSPPVSGANVLTF
j_call: TRBJ2-6
clone_size: once
d_call: -
v_call: TRBV18

cdr3_nt: TGTGCCAGCAGCTTAGCGTACGGACAGGGCGAATCCTATGGCTACACCTTC
cdr3_aa: CASSLAYGQGESYGYTF
j_call: TRBJ1-2
clone_size: few
d_call: TRBD1
v_call: TRBV7-9

cdr3_nt: TGTGCCAGCAGCTTAGCGCTCGGGACCCAAGCTTTCTTT
cdr3_aa: CASSLALGTQAFF
j_call: TRBJ1-1
clone_size: few
d_call: -
v_call: TRBV7-2

cdr3_nt: TGTGCCAGCAGGAGAAGCTCGGCCGGGGAAACTGAAGCTTTCTTT
cdr3_aa: CASRRSSAGETEAFF
j_call: TRBJ1-1
clone_size: -
d_call: -
v_call: TRBV27

cdr3_nt: TGTGCCAGCAGCTTAGATCAACAGGGATGGGAGACCCAGTACTTC
cdr3_aa: CASSLDQQGWETQYF
j_call: TRBJ2-5
clone_size: -
d_call: -
v_call: TRBV11-2

cdr3_nt: TGCAGTGCTACCAAAGGTCGAGCTCAAGAGACCCAGTACTTC
cdr3_aa: CSATKGRAQETQYF
j_call: TRBJ2-5
clone_size: -
d_call: -
v_call: TRBV20-1

cdr3_nt: TGTGCCATCGAACCGGGTCAGGGGGCCTACGAGCAGTACTTC
cdr3_aa: CAIEPGQGAYEQYF
j_call: TRBJ2-7
clone_size: -
d_call: TRBD1
v_call: TRBV10-3

cdr3_nt: TGTGCCAGCAGCTTAAGGCCAGTACAAGAGACCCAGTACTTC
cdr3_aa: CASSLRPVQETQYF
j_call: TRBJ2-5
clone_size: many
d_call: -
v_call: TRBV7-2

cdr3_nt: TGTGCCAGCAGCGTAGCGGGCGCTTCTTCCTCGTTTGAGCAGTTCTTC
cdr3_aa: CASSVAGASSSFEQFF
j_call: TRBJ2-1
clone_size: -
d_call: -
v_call: TRBV9

cdr3_nt: TGTGCCAGCAGCTTCGTCTTCTCGGACGAGCAGTACTTC
cdr3_aa: CASSFVFSDEQYF
j_call: TRBJ2-7
clone_size: -
d_call: -
v_call: TRBV7-6

cdr3_nt: TGCAGCGTTGAAGGGGTGCAGATTTACAATGAGCAGTTCTTC
cdr3_aa: CSVEGVQIYNEQFF
j_call: TRBJ2-1
clone_size: few
d_call: -
v_call: TRBV29-1

cdr3_nt: TGTGCCAGCAGTTCCCCTCGATTTTCTAGCGGGGGGTGGGAGACCCAGTACTTC
cdr3_aa: CASSSPRFSSGGWETQYF
j_call: TRBJ2-5
clone_size: few
d_call: TRBD2
v_call: TRBV12-3/TRBV12-4

cdr3_nt: TGCGCCAGCAGCTTGGATCGGGGTTTGGAGTTCTTC
cdr3_aa: CASSLDRGLEFF
j_call: TRBJ2-1
clone_size: -
d_call: -
v_call: TRBV5-1

cdr3_nt: TGTGCCAGCGCAGGGAGTGAAACCTACGAGCAGTACTTC
cdr3_aa: CASAGSETYEQYF
j_call: TRBJ2-7
clone_size: -
d_call: -
v_call: TRBV10-3

cdr3_nt: TGCGCCAGCAGCTTGGATGGGTCTTTGGGGGATACGCAGTATTTT
cdr3_aa: CASSLDGSLGDTQYF
j_call: TRBJ2-3
clone_size: few
d_call: -
v_call: TRBV5-1

cdr3_nt: TGTGCCAGCAGTTACAAGGGGGTCTACGAGCAGTACTTC
cdr3_aa: CASSYKGVYEQYF
j_call: TRBJ2-7
clone_size: few
d_call: -
v_call: TRBV6-5

cdr3_nt: TGCGCCAGCAGCCCCGTTTCAGGAGGCGAGACCCAGTACTTC
cdr3_aa: CASSPVSGGETQYF
j_call: TRBJ2-5
clone_size: many
d_call: -
v_call: TRBV5-1

cdr3_nt: TGTGCCATCAGAGGGACTAGGGGAGACAATGAGCAGTTCTTC
cdr3_aa: CAIRGTRGDNEQFF
j_call: TRBJ2-1
clone_size: many
d_call: TRBD2
v_call: TRBV10-3

cdr3_nt: TGCGCCAGCAGTGAGTGGGTAGCGGGCACAGATACGCAGTATTTT
cdr3_aa: CASSEWVAGTDTQYF
j_call: TRBJ2-3
clone_size: many
d_call: -
v_call: TRBV10-2

cdr3_nt: TGTGCCAGCAGCTACGACCGGGACCCGAGGAATTCACCCCTCCACTTT
cdr3_aa: CASSYDRDPRNSPLHF
j_call: TRBJ1-6
clone_size: few
d_call: -
v_call: TRBV6-5

cdr3_nt: TGTGCCAACCACAGGGGGAATGAGCAGTTCTTC
cdr3_aa: CANHRGNEQFF
j_call: TRBJ2-1
clone_size: few
d_call: TRBD1
v_call: TRBV5-6

cdr3_nt: TGTGCCAGCTCGGGACAGGGACTGAACACTGAAGCTTTCTTT
cdr3_aa: CASSGQGLNTEAFF
j_call: TRBJ1-1
clone_size: few
d_call: TRBD1
v_call: TRBV14

cdr3_nt: TGCAGTGCCCGGGGATGGTACACTGAAGCTTTCTTT
cdr3_aa: CSARGWYTEAFF
j_call: TRBJ1-1
clone_size: few
d_call: -
v_call: TRBV20-1

cdr3_nt: TGTGCCAGTAGTATTGTAGCGGGGACAAGCACAGATACGCAGTATTTT
cdr3_aa: CASSIVAGTSTDTQYF
j_call: TRBJ2-3
clone_size: -
d_call: TRBD2
v_call: TRBV19

cdr3_nt: TGTGCCAGCGGGTACAGATACAATGAGCAGTTCTTC
cdr3_aa: CASGYRYNEQFF
j_call: TRBJ2-1
clone_size: -
d_call: -
v_call: TRBV6-5

cdr3_nt: TGTGCCAGCAGTTTATTAGACATCGGCAATCAGCCCCAGCATTTT
cdr3_aa: CASSLLDIGNQPQHF
j_call: TRBJ1-5
clone_size: -
d_call: -
v_call: TRBV6-1

cdr3_nt: TGTGCCAGCAGTGTCAGGGAAACCCTCCACTTT
cdr3_aa: CASSVRETLHF
j_call: TRBJ1-6
clone_size: -
d_call: -
v_call: TRBV2

cdr3_nt: TGTGCCAGCAGCCCTCGGGGGGGTGGCTACACCTTC
cdr3_aa: CASSPRGGGYTF
j_call: TRBJ1-2
clone_size: few
d_call: -
v_call: TRBV7-2

cdr3_nt: TGTGCCAGCAGCTTAGGCGCCAGGACGAATTCACCCCTCCACTTT
cdr3_aa: CASSLGARTNSPLHF
j_call: TRBJ1-6
clone_size: few
d_call: -
v_call: TRBV7-2

cdr3_nt: TGTGCCAGCAGCTTAGCTTCGTTAGCAGGGGGCGCGGGTCAGCCCCAGCATTTT
cdr3_aa: CASSLASLAGGAGQPQHF
j_call: TRBJ1-5
clone_size: few
d_call: TRBD1
v_call: TRBV7-8

cdr3_nt: TGTGCCAGCAGTTTGGCGGAGGGTGGAGATACGCAGTATTTT
cdr3_aa: CASSLAEGGDTQYF
j_call: TRBJ2-3
clone_size: -
d_call: -
v_call: TRBV6-6

cdr3_nt: TGTGCCAGCAACCAAACCCCTATAAATGAGCAGTTCTTC
cdr3_aa: CASNQTPINEQFF
j_call: TRBJ2-1
clone_size: few
d_call: -
v_call: TRBV7-2